This T cell receptor (beta chain) appears in the sequencing data of a study of OX40 agonist ivuxolimab in advanced cancers. Study-wide context: Patients' therapy was ivuxolimab, an antibody that acts as an agonist of OX40 (CD134).

Germline V CDR1 and CDR2: SGHRS, YFSETQ. The CDR3 consists of 16 residues. V was trimmed by 4 bases and J by 6 bases, leaving 22 bases between them. Sequencing was performed with immunoSEQ multiplex PCR; in TCRdb, only in-frame clones are kept and a portion is missing. The repertoire holds around 13,000 clones, with 67% as singletons. For this clone: No antigen is known for it.

Study-wide findings and caveats: Both blood CD4+ and CD8+ T cells showed clonal growth by week 6 at 0.1 to 3.0 mg/kg.

Here the sequenced sample was CD4+ or CD8+ T cells sorted from blood, taken in a trial of the OX40 agonist ivuxolimab. This TCR derives from an adult with an advanced solid tumor such as melanoma, head and neck, liver or kidney cancer. This chain uses TRBV5-1 with TRBJ1-2; D is possibly TRBD1 (5 bases). The CDR3 loop reads CASSGGGGKGNHGYTF. DNA of the CDR3: TGCGCCAGCAGCGGGGGGGGTGGGAAAGGCAACCATGGCTACACCTTC.